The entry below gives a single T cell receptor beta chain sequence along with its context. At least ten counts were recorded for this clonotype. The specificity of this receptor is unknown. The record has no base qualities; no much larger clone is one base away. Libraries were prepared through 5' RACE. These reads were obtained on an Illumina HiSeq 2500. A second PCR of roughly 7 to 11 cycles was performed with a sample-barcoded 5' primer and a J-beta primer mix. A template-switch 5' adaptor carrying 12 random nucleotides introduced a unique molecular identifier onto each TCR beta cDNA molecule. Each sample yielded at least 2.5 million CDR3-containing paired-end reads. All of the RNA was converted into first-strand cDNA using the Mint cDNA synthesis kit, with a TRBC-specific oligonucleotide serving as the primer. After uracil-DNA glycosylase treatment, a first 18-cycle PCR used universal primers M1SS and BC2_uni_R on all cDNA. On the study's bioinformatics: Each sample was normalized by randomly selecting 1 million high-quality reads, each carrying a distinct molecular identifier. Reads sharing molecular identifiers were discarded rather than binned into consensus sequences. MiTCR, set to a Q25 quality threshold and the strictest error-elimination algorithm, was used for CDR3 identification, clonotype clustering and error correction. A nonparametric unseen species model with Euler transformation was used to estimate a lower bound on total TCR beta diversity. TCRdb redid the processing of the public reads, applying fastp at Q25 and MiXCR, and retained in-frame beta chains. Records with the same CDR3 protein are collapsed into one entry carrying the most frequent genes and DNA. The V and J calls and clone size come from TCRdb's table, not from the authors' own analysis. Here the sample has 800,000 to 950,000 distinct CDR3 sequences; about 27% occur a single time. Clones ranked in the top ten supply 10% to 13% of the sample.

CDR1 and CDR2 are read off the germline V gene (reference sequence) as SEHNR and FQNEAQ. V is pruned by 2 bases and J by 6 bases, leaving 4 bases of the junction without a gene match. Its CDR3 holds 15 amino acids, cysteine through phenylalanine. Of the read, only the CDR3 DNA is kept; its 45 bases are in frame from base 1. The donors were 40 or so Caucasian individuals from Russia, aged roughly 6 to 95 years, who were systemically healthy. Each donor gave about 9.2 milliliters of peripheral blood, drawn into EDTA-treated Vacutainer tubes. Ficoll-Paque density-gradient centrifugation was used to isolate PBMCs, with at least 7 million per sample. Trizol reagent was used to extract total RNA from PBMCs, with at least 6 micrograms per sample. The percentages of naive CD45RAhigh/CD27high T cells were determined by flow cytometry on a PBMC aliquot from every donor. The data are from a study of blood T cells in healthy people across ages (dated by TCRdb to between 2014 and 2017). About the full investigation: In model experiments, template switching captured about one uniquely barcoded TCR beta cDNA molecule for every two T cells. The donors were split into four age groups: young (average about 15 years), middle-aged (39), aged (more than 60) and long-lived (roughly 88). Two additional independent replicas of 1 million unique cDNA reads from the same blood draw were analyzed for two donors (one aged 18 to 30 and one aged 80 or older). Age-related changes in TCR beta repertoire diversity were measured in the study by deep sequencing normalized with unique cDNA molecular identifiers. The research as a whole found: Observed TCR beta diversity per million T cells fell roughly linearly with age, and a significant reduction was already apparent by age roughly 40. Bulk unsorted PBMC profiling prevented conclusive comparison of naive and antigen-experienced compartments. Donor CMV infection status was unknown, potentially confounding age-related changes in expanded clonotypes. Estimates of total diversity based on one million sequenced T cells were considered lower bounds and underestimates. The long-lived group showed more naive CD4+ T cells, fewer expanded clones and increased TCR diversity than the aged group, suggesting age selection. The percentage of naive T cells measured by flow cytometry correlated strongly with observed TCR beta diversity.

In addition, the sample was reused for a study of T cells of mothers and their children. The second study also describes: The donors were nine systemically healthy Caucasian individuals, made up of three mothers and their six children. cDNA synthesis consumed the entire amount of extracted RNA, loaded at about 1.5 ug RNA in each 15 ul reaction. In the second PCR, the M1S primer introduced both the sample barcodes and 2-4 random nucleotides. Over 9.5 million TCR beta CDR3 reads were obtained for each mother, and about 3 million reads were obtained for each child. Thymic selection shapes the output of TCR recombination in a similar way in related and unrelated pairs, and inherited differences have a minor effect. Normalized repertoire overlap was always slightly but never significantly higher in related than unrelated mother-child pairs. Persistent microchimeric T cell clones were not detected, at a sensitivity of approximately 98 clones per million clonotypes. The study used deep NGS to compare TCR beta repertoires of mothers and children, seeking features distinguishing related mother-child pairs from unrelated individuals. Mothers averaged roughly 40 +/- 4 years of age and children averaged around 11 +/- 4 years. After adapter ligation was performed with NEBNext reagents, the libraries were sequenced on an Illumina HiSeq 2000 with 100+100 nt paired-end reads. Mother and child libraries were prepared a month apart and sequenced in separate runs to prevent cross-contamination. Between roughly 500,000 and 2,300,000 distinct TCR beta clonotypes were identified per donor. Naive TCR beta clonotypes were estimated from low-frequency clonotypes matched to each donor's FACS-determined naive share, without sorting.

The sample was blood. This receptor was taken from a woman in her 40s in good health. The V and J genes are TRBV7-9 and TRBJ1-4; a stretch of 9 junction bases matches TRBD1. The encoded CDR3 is CASSLTGGPDEKLFF. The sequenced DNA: TGTGCCAGCAGCTTAACAGGGGGCCCGGATGAAAAACTGTTTTTT. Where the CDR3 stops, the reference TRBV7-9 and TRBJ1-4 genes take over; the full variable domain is DTGVSQNPRHKITKRGQNVTFRCDPISEHNRLYWYRQTLGQGPEFLTYFQNEAQLEKSRLLSDRFSAERPKGSFSTLEIQRTEQGDSAMYLCASSLTGGPDEKLFFGSGTQLSVL.